These 3 T cell receptor beta chains were sequenced from one sample in a study of T cell repertoires in cytomegalovirus infection. TCRdb ran MiXCR on the reads and lists one entry per CDR3 protein. The sample holds around 330,000 distinct CDR3 sequences; 15% to 20% are singletons and the top ten take around 12%. Sequencing input: PBMCs. These receptors all come from a human donor in good health (CMV status not recorded). Some clones in this sample may be carry-over from other donors' samples.

The V and J genes are TRBV10-3 and TRBJ2-1, with 8 bases identical to TRBD2. With 3 bases clipped from V and 7 bases from J, the junction kept 8 bases outside the gene matches. CDR1 ENHRY and CDR2 SYGVKD come from the germline V gene. This CDR3 spans 15 amino acids. In nucleotides, the CDR3 is TGTGCCATCAGTGAAACGGGGGGGGGCGGAAATGAGCAGTTCTTC. Its translation is CAISETGGGGNEQFF.

Ten or more counts support this clonotype. The chain recombines TRBV7-9 with TRBJ1-1; D might be TRBD1 (5 bases). This CDR3 spans 12 amino acids. Trimming shortened V by 5 bases and J by 7 bases, and 11 bases separated the two germline ends. Germline CDR1 and CDR2: SEHNR and FQNEAQ (reference sequence). The CDR3 DNA reads as TGTGCCAGCAGCCTCAGCACAGGTGAAGCTTTCTTT. This encodes CASSLSTGEAFF.

This clonotype has a handful of counts. CDR3 region: CASGRQNYEQYF. The DNA of the CDR3 is TGTGCCAGCGGACGACAGAACTACGAGCAGTACTTC. The chain is built from TRBV11-2 and TRBJ2-7; D possibly corresponds to TRBD1 (5 bases). CDR3 length equals 12 residues. Looked up from germline, CDR1 is SGHAT and CDR2 is FQNNGV. Trimming cost V 8 bases and J 3 bases, with 11 bases left between them.